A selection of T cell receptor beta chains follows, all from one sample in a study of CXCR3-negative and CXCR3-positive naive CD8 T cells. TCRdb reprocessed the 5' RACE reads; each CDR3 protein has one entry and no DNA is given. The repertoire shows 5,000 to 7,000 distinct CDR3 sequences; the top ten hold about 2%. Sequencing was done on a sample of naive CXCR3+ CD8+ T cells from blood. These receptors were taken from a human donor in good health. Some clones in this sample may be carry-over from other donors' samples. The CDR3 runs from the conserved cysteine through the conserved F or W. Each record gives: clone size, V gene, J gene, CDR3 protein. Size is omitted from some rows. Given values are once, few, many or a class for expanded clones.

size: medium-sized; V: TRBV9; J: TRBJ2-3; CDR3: CASSVEPGSTDTQYF
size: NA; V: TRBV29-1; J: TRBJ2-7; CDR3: CSVDRGDSYEQYF
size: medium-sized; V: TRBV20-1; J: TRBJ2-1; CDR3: CSARDLETDSYYNEQFF
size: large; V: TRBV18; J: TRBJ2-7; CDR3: CASSPPDGSYEQYF
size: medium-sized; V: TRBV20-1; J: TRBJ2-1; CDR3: CSARVLQLGETRDYNEQFF
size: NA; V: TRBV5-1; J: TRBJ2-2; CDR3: CASSLTGPNTGELFF
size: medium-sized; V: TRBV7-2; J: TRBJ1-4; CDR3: CASSRANRDEKLFF
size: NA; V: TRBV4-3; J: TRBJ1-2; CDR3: CASSQVLQGASGYTF
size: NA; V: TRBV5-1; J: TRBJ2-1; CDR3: CASSLRGPNNEQFF
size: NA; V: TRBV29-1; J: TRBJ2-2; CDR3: CSGFRADFLGGELFF
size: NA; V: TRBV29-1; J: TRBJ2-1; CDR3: CSVDPGGYNEQFF
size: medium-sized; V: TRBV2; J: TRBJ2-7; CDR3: CATNRLTRFSGTSGGDYEQYF
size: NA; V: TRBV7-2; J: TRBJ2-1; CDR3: CASSQQTTGLAGTNEQFF
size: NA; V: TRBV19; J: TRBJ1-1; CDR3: CASSMGSGTEAFF
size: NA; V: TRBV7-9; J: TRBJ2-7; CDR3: CASSLASAFSYEQYF
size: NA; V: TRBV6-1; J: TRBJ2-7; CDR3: CASSEAGAREQYF
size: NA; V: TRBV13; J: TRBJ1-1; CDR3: CASSPRGATGGNTEAFF
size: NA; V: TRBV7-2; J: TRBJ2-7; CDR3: CASSLGYSYEQYF
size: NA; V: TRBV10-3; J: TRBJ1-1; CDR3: CAISESENTEAFF
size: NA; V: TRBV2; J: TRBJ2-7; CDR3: CASRGAGGYYEQYF
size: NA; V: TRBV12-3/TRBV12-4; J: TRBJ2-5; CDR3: CASSSGTSRETQYF
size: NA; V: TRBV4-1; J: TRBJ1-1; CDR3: CASSQDWGNTEAFF
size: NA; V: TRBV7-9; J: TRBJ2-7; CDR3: CASGSGQSYEQYF
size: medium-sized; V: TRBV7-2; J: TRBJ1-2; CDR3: CASSLAARVLDYGYTF
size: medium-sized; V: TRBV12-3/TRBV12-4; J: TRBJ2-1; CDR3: CASSLSLVGYEQFF
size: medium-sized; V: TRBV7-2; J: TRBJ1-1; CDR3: CASSSIGGEAFF
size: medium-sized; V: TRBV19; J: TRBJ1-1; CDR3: CASRLGLNTEAFF
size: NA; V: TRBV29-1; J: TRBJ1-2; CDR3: CSVENRSGYTF
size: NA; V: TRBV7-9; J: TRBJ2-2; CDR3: CASSSSGTVNTGELFF
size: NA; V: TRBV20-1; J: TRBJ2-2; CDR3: CSALWDRNTGELFF
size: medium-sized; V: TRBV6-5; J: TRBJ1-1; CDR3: CASSTLQGMNTEAFF
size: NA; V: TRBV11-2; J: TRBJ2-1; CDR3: CASSLVSVGASGAYNEQFF
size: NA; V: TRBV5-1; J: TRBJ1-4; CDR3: CASSFNAASDSPNEKLFF
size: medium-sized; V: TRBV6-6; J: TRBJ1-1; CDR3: CASPPAQGENTEAFF
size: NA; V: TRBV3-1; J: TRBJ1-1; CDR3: CASSQVGGGATEAFF
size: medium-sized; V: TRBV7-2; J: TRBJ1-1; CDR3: CASSSFQGMNTEAFF
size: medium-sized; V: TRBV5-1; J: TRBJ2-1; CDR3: CASSSLLAGGPSSYNEQFF
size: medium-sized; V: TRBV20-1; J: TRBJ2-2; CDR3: CSAGRTSANTGELFF
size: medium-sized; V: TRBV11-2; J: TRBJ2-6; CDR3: CASSLLSGGSGANVLTF
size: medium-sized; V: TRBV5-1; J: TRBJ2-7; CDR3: CASSSGQSSYEQYF
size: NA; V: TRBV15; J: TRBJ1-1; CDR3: CATSRISTGNTEAFF
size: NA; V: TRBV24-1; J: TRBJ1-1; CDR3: CATSTSGNTEAFF
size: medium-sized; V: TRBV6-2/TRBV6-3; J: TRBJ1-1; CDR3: CASSYPPSGMNTEAFF
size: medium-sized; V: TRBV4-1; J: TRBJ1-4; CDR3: CASSQRQVPGEKLFF
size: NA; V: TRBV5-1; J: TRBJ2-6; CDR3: CASSLEGQASGANVLTF
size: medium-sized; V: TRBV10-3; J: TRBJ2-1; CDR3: CAISESQIAHNEQFF
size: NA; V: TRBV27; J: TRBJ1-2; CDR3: CASSFNSNYGYTF
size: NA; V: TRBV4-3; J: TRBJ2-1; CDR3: CASSMGSGGYEQFF
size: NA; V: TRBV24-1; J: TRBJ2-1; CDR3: CATSDLGVSSYNEQFF
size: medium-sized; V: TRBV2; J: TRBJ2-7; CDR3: CASSETGAYEQYF
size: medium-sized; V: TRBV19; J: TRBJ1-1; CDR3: CASSTAVRSEAFF
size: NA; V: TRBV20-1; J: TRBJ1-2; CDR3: CSARDEALNTGGYTF
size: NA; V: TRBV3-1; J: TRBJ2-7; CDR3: CASSHDGSPYEQYF
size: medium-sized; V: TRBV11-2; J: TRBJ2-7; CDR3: CASSLDRSGRFYEQYF